These 24 T cell receptor beta chains were sequenced from one sample in a study of blood T cells in healthy people across ages. The authors ran a second PCR of about 6 to 11 cycles using a sample-barcoded 5' primer and a J-beta primer mix. From the 5' RACE reads, TCRdb called clonotypes with MiXCR, one entry per CDR3 protein. The data show around 900,000 distinct CDR3 sequences, 51% seen once. The specimen sequenced was blood. These receptors all come from an older woman in good health.

This clonotype was detected only a few times. The gene calls are TRBV11-1 and TRBJ2-2, with 7 bases aligning to TRBD2. V lost 2 bases, J lost 4 bases, and 10 bases stayed unmatched. In germline, CDR1 is SGHAT, CDR2 FQDESV (reference sequence). This CDR3 has 17 amino acids. The CDR3 region is CASSLIAGALSTGELFF. Written as DNA, the CDR3 is TGTGCCAGCAGCTTAATTGCGGGAGCGCTTAGCACCGGGGAGCTGTTTTTT.

V and J are TRBV7-2 and TRBJ2-7; either TRBD1 or TRBD2 may fit D (5 bases each). The assigned J gene may be wrong: the sequence end matches TRBJ2-5 better. Germline V gene sequence: CDR1 SGHTA, CDR2 FQGNSA. The CDR3 consists of 12 residues. CDR3 sequence (DNA): TGTGCCAGCAGCTTGGGGACCCCGACCCAGTACTTC. Protein: CASSLGTPTQYF.

CDR3 DNA sequence: TGCAGTGCTAGCTTGATAGGTCTTGACATTCAGTACTTC. Translated, it gives CSASLIGLDIQYF. V and J are TRBV20-1 and TRBJ2-7; no clear D. The J call may be in error: the DNA end matches TRBJ2-4 better. CDR3 length: 13 residues. Germline loops: CDR1 DFQATT, CDR2 SNEGSKA (reference sequence).

This chain links TRBV5-1 with TRBJ2-7; perhaps TRBD1 as D (5 bases). The CDR3 loop spans 14 amino acids. Germline V lookup: CDR1 SGHRS, CDR2 YFSETQ. V lost 2 bases to trimming and J lost 0 bases, with 9 bases between them. The CDR3 here is CASSFRADSYEQYF. CDR3 in DNA: TGCGCCAGCAGCTTCAGGGCCGACTCCTACGAGCAGTACTTC.

Here the CDR3 reads CASSPPTLGTYEQYF. In nucleotides, the CDR3 is TGTGCCAGCTCACCACCCACACTAGGAACCTACGAGCAGTACTTC. J is TRBJ2-7 and V is TRBV18; the D gene is possibly TRBD2 (5 bases). Germline CDR1 KGHSH, CDR2 LQKENI. Trimming pared 0 bases from V and 2 bases from J, leaving 11 bases between. The CDR3 covers 15 residues.

The rearrangement links TRBV13 to TRBJ2-1, with a possible D match to TRBD2 (5 bases). The CDR3 totals 12 residues. Germline V gene data show CDR1 as PRHDT and CDR2 as FYEKMQ (reference sequence). V gave up 0 bases and J gave up 9 bases, with 6 bases separating them. Written as DNA, the CDR3 is TGTGCCAGCAGCTTAGGCGAGGGTGAGCAGTTCTTC. Its protein is CASSLGEGEQFF.

The rearrangement joins TRBV7-8 to TRBJ2-3, with 10 nucleotides matching TRBD1. The CDR3 spans 13 residues. V shed 10 bases and J 2 bases; nucleotides not matched to a gene: 3. CDR1 SGHVS and CDR2 FQNEAQ come from the germline V gene. The CDR3 reads CATGTGATDTQYF. CDR3 sequence (DNA): TGTGCCACCGGGACAGGGGCCACAGATACGCAGTATTTT.

This clonotype was recorded once. The V and J genes are TRBV20-1 and TRBJ2-3, with 9 positions matching TRBD2. CDR3 length equals 19 residues. Trimming took 0 bases from V and 1 from J; bases not matched to a gene: 14. Germline CDR1 and CDR2: DFQATT and SNEGSKA (reference sequence). CDR3 sequence (DNA): TGCAGTGCTAGAGATCTTGGGGGGACCGGGACTAGCCGCACAGATACGCAGTATTTT. It codes for CSARDLGGTGTSRTDTQYF.

The V gene is TRBV9, the J gene TRBJ2-2, with D hard to call. Trimming took off 2 bases at V and 6 bases at J, with 14 bases between the two ends. Germline CDR1 SGDLS, CDR2 YYNGEE. The CDR3 covers 15 residues. Here the CDR3 DNA reads TGTGCCAGCAGCGTTGGCCCTGTGTTATCCGGGGAGCTGTTTTTT. This codes for CASSVGPVLSGELFF.

The V call is TRBV5-4, the J call TRBJ2-7; 8 nucleotides align to TRBD2. The J call could be wrong; TRBJ2-1 is a better fit for the DNA end. Germline CDR1 SGHNT, CDR2 YYREEE (reference sequence). The CDR3 loop spans 15 amino acids. The CDR3 DNA is TGTGCCAGCAGCTTGGCAGCGGGAGAAGCCTACGAGCAGTTCTTC. Amino acid sequence: CASSLAAGEAYEQFF.

The J gene is TRBJ2-1, the V gene TRBV6-2 or TRBV6-3; TRBD2 matches at 7 bases. V lost 9 bases to trimming and J lost 2 bases; unmatched junction nucleotides: 7. Germline V lookup: CDR1 MNHEY, CDR2 SVGEGT. The CDR3 has 14 amino acids. CDR3 nucleotides: TGTGCCAGTCGACCGGGAGGACCCTACAATGAGCAGTTCTTC. It translates to CASRPGGPYNEQFF.

The sample holds a few counts of this clonotype. The J gene is TRBJ2-7, the V gene TRBV29-1; 9 bases line up with TRBD2. The CDR3 sequence is 14 residues long. The V gene's germline CDR1 is SQVTM and CDR2 ANQGSEA. V gave up 1 base and J gave up 2 bases; unmatched junction bases: 3. DNA of the CDR3: TGCAGCGTTGAAGGCCTAGCGGGAACCTACGAGCAGTACTTC. This encodes CSVEGLAGTYEQYF.

The chain carries TRBV7-9 and TRBJ2-3; TRBD2 aligns across 10 bases. The trim removed 7 bases at V and 12 bases at J, leaving 10 bases unmatched. There are 13 residues in the CDR3. The V gene's germline CDR1 is SEHNR and CDR2 FQNEAQ (reference sequence). As DNA, the CDR3 is TGTGCCAGCAACCAGTTAGCGGGAGGAAAACAGTATTTT. Translated: CASNQLAGGKQYF.

The gene calls are TRBV16 and TRBJ2-5, with D possibly TRBD1 on 5 matching bases. This CDR3 is built from 13 residues. Trimming stripped 4 bases from V and 5 bases from J, with 11 bases between. Germline-derived CDR1 and CDR2 are KGHSY and FQNENV. This CDR3 reads CASSPQALETQYF. The CDR3 region has the DNA TGTGCCAGCAGCCCACAGGCGTTGGAGACCCAGTACTTC.

The chain carries TRBV28 and TRBJ1-5; D possibly corresponds to TRBD1 (6 bases). The CDR3 consists of 16 residues. Trimming removed 5 bases from V and 6 bases from J, with 20 bases in between. CDR1 and CDR2 (germline): MDHEN, SYDVKM. The CDR3 coding sequence is TGTGCCAGCAGTCCCTACAGGGAATCCCCGGGTCAGCCCCAGCATTTT. Protein sequence: CASSPYRESPGQPQHF.

The chain employs TRBV3-1 and TRBJ2-5; unclear D gene. The last part of the DNA fits TRBJ2-7 better; the J call may be wrong. This CDR3 has 12 amino acids. Germline V gene sequence: CDR1 LGHDT, CDR2 YNNKEL (reference sequence). Here the CDR3 reads CASSQADNEQYF. In DNA, the CDR3 is TGTGCCAGCAGCCAAGCTGATAACGAGCAGTACTTC.

The chain couples TRBV20-1 to TRBJ2-1, with 11 bases aligning to TRBD2. Germline assignment: CDR1 DFQATT and CDR2 SNEGSKA (reference sequence). Losses at the gene ends were 0 bases for V and 7 bases for J; bases not matched to a gene: 14. This CDR3 has 18 amino acids. The CDR3 sequence is CSARDMRGLSGRGNEQFF. CDR3 bases: TGCAGTGCTAGAGATATGAGGGGTCTTAGCGGGAGGGGGAATGAGCAGTTCTTC.

The chain links TRBV9 to TRBJ1-2, with D possibly matching TRBD1 (6 bases). This CDR3 has 16 residues. Germline CDR1 is SGDLS and CDR2 is YYNGEE. V dropped 0 bases and J dropped 3 bases, with 15 bases sitting between them. The CDR3 DNA sequence: TGTGCCAGCAGCGTAGCTACGAGGGGGAGTGACTATGGCTACACCTTC. Translated: CASSVATRGSDYGYTF.

This clonotype has at least ten counts. This chain connects TRBV5-5 to TRBJ2-6; D remains unclear. The CDR3 is 15 amino acids. CDR1 and CDR2 from the germline V gene are SGHKS and YYEKEE (reference sequence). Trimming removed 0 bases at V and 4 bases at J, with 8 bases between. This CDR3 reads CASSLGHSGANVLTF. DNA for the CDR3: TGTGCCAGCAGCTTGGGCCACTCAGGGGCCAACGTCCTGACTTTC.

The J gene is TRBJ2-5, the V gene TRBV12-3 or TRBV12-4, with D possibly matching TRBD1 (6 bases). V lost 3 bases to trimming and J lost 11 bases, with 19 bases between them. This CDR3 contains 14 residues. The CDR3 nucleotides read TGTGCCAGCAGTTTTGGCGCCCGGGACAATGAGCAGTACTTC. Its protein is CASSFGARDNEQYF.

The chain links TRBV28 to TRBJ2-3, with TRBD2 matching over 11 bases. Germline lookup yields CDR1 MDHEN and CDR2 SYDVKM. This CDR3 has 21 residues. V dropped 6 bases and J dropped 2; count of bases not matched to a gene: 22. Here the CDR3 DNA reads TGTGCCAGCAGCTTCCCTAGGACAGGGATGACTAGCGGGAAGGTCACAGATACGCAGTATTTT. Its translation is CASSFPRTGMTSGKVTDTQYF.

The CDR3 is CASSLSVLSSPLHF. CDR3 sequence (DNA): TGTGCCAGCAGTCTCTCGGTTCTTAGTTCACCCCTCCACTTT. The chain is built from TRBV28 and TRBJ1-6; D uncertain. Germline V gene sequence: CDR1 MDHEN, CDR2 SYDVKM. The CDR3 totals 14 residues. V gave up 5 bases and J gave up 9 bases, with 14 bases separating them.

This chain joins TRBV27 and TRBJ2-3; 11 bases agree with TRBD2. V trimming: 1 base; J trimming: 5 bases; junction bases outside the gene matches: 5. The CDR3 runs 16 residues. Germline V gene lookup returns CDR1 MNHEY and CDR2 SMNVEV (reference sequence). The DNA of the CDR3 is TGTGCCAGCAGTTTATTGGTAGCGGGGGGGGTAGATACGCAGTATTTT. This codes for CASSLLVAGGVDTQYF.

This chain links TRBV9 with TRBJ2-7; 7 bases are shared with TRBD1. V shed 4 bases and J 2 bases; nucleotides not matched to a gene: 12. The length of the CDR3 is 16 residues. Germline V gene lookup returns CDR1 SGDLS and CDR2 YYNGEE. As DNA, the CDR3 is TGTGCCAGCAGCCTACATTGGGACAGCTCTACCTACGAGCAGTACTTC. Its protein is CASSLHWDSSTYEQYF.